Shown below are 14 T cell receptor beta chains from a single sample sequenced in a study of identical twins. TCRdb analysed the 5' RACE reads with MiXCR anew, one entry per CDR3 protein. Here the sample spans roughly 720,000 distinct CDR3 sequences, 18% being singletons. In addition, the sample was reused for a study of T cells expressing NK-cell markers.

Sample: PBMCs. Every receptor here comes from a woman younger than 35 in good health.

The chain carries TRBV6-2 or TRBV6-3 and TRBJ2-3; a weak D match, TRBD1 (5 bases). Between the trimmed V and J ends, which lost 6 bases and 0 bases, there was a span of 16 bases. The CDR3 contains 16 residues. CDR1 MNHEY and CDR2 SVGEGT come from the germline V gene. CDR3 in DNA: TGTGCCAGCAGGCGCAACCGGCAGGGAAGCACAGATACGCAGTATTTT. It encodes CASRRNRQGSTDTQYF.

This clonotype has a handful of counts. The rearrangement links TRBV12-3 or TRBV12-4 to TRBJ2-3; D might be TRBD1 (6 bases). Trimming cost V 4 bases and J 2 bases, with 7 bases left between them. This CDR3 comprises 13 residues. CDR3 amino acids: CASSWTVTDTQYF. The CDR3 DNA sequence: TGTGCCAGCAGTTGGACAGTCACAGATACGCAGTATTTT.

The chain couples TRBV3-1 to TRBJ1-1, with D unclear. CDR1 is LGHDT, CDR2 YNNKEL, per germline (reference sequence). This CDR3 contains 14 residues. The V end was cut by 1 base, the J end by 5 bases, with 11 bases between. The CDR3 DNA follows: TGTGCCAGCAGCCAAGGTGATCCGGGGACTGAAGCTTTCTTT. Translation: CASSQGDPGTEAFF.

This clonotype was counted many times. The rearrangement joins TRBV7-2 to TRBJ1-2; 7 nucleotides match TRBD1. The trim removed 5 bases at V and 4 bases at J, leaving 13 bases unmatched. CDR3 length: 16 residues. Germline CDR1 reads SGHTA; CDR2 reads FQGNSA. This CDR3 is CASSEMGQIYFYGYTF. CDR3 sequence (DNA): TGTGCCAGCAGCGAGATGGGACAGATATATTTCTATGGCTACACCTTC.

A few counts support this clonotype. The J gene is TRBJ2-1, the V gene TRBV12-3 or TRBV12-4, with D possibly matching TRBD2 (5 bases). V lost 7 bases and J lost 7, with 8 bases in between. This CDR3 contains 11 residues. The CDR3 DNA is TGTGCCAGCACCGACTATAATGAGCAGTTCTTC. Its translation is CASTDYNEQFF.

The chain employs TRBV30 and TRBJ2-3; D perhaps matches TRBD2 (5 bases). The CDR3 has 13 residues. Trimming stripped 5 bases from V and 5 bases from J, with 14 bases between. Germline CDR1 GTSNPN, CDR2 SVGIG (reference sequence). Here the CDR3 reads CAWWTPLIDTQYF. CDR3 coding DNA: TGTGCCTGGTGGACTCCGCTCATAGATACGCAGTATTTT.

This sequence joins TRBV7-9 and TRBJ2-7; D not certain. The CDR3 length is 15 residues. V was trimmed by 5 bases and J by 2 bases, leaving 16 bases between them. CDR1 SEHNR and CDR2 FQNEAQ come from the germline V gene (reference sequence). The CDR3, as DNA: TGTGCCAGCAGCCCCCAGGTTGGGCTCGCCTACGAGCAGTACTTC. Its translation: CASSPQVGLAYEQYF.

This clonotype was counted ten times or more. The chain uses TRBV5-1 and TRBJ1-5; D is ambiguous. V lost 2 bases to trimming and J lost 4 bases, with 7 bases between them. Germline CDR1 and CDR2: SGHRS and YFSETQ. CDR3 size: 13 residues. CDR3 coding DNA: TGCGCCAGCAGCTTCTTCGGGAATCAGCCCCAGCATTTT. Translation gives CASSFFGNQPQHF.

J is TRBJ2-3 and V is TRBV7-4; D unresolved. Germline V gene sequence: CDR1 SGHVT, CDR2 SQSDAQ. This CDR3 has 15 amino acids. V was shortened by 8 bases and J by 4 bases, with 19 bases between the two germline ends. CDR3 residues: CASPRGAQAADTQYF. CDR3 DNA sequence: TGTGCCAGCCCCAGAGGTGCACAAGCTGCAGATACGCAGTATTTT.

This chain connects TRBV10-1 to TRBJ2-3; weak D call: TRBD1 (6 bases). Germline V gene data show CDR1 as WNHNN and CDR2 as SYGVQD (reference sequence). The CDR3 extends over 14 amino acids. Trimming took off 3 bases at V and 2 bases at J, with 9 bases between the two ends. This CDR3 reads CASSEGGVTDTQYF. The CDR3 nucleotides are TGCGCCAGCAGTGAAGGGGGAGTCACAGATACGCAGTATTTT.

The chain carries TRBV9 and TRBJ2-2, with TRBD2 identical over 7 bases. V trimming: 0 bases; J trimming: 5 bases; junction bases outside the gene matches: 4. CDR1 and CDR2 (germline): SGDLS, YYNGEE. The CDR3 is made up of 15 amino acids. CDR3 sequence: CASSVGGSGTGELFF. CDR3 DNA sequence: TGTGCCAGCAGCGTAGGCGGGAGTGGAACCGGGGAGCTGTTTTTT. Drawing the rest from reference TRBV9 and TRBJ2-2, the complete variable domain is DSGVTQTPKHLITATGQRVTLRCSPRSGDLSVYWYQQSLDQGLQFLIQYYNGEERAKGNILERFSAQQFPDLHSELNLSSLELGDSALYFCASSVGGSGTGELFFGEGSRLTVL.

The rearrangement joins TRBV20-1 to TRBJ1-5; D ambiguous. V gave up 0 bases and J gave up 1 base, with 4 bases separating them. There are 13 residues in the CDR3. Germline lookup yields CDR1 DFQATT and CDR2 SNEGSKA (reference sequence). CDR3: CSARDTSNQPQHF. The CDR3 region has the DNA TGCAGTGCTAGAGATACCAGCAATCAGCCCCAGCATTTT.

In its sample, this clonotype was seen a few times. This chain joins TRBV10-3 and TRBJ1-1; D not resolved. Trimming took off 4 bases at V and 0 bases at J, with 6 bases between the two ends. Germline V gene lookup returns CDR1 ENHRY and CDR2 SYGVKD. CDR3 length: 13 amino acids. The CDR3 is CAISAWLNTEAFF. Here the CDR3 DNA reads TGTGCCATCAGTGCGTGGTTGAACACTGAAGCTTTCTTT.

V usage is TRBV7-9 and J usage is TRBJ2-1; D gene ambiguous. V lost 2 bases, J lost 9 bases, and 11 bases lay in between. This CDR3 has 13 residues. The V gene's germline CDR1 is SEHNR and CDR2 FQNEAQ (reference sequence). In nucleotides, the CDR3 is TGTGCCAGCAGCTTACCTCGCGAGGTTGAGCAGTTCTTC. Translated, it gives CASSLPREVEQFF.